A selection of T cell receptor beta chains follows, all from one sample in a study of blood T cells in healthy people across ages. Via MiXCR, TCRdb re-called the 5' RACE reads, giving one row per CDR3 protein. Seen here are just over 1 million distinct CDR3 sequences, 35% to 50% observed once, and the top ten hold under 20%. The sample consisted of blood. The source is a woman aged 60-75 years in good health. Each CDR3 is given with its conserved first and last residue. The D gene is left open where the match is weak. Clone size is given for some rows only: seen once, a few or many times, or a class if the clone is expanded.

j_call: TRBJ2-1
d_call: -
v_call: TRBV7-2
clone_size: -
cdr3_nt: TGTGCCAGCACCTATGAACTGATCTCCTACAATGAGCAGTTCTTC
cdr3_aa: CASTYELISYNEQFF

j_call: TRBJ2-1
d_call: -
v_call: TRBV7-2
clone_size: -
cdr3_nt: TGTGCCAGCAGCTCTCAGGGGCCTCTCAATGAGCAGTTCTTC
cdr3_aa: CASSSQGPLNEQFF

j_call: TRBJ2-7
d_call: -
v_call: TRBV6-1
clone_size: many
cdr3_nt: TGTGCCAGCAGTGAAGCGACCAACTCCTACGAGCAGTACTTC
cdr3_aa: CASSEATNSYEQYF

j_call: TRBJ1-1
d_call: -
v_call: TRBV9
clone_size: once
cdr3_nt: TGTGCCAGCAGCGTAGGGGCGCAAGGATCGGGAGCTTTCTTT
cdr3_aa: CASSVGAQGSGAFF

j_call: TRBJ2-5
d_call: -
v_call: TRBV24-1
clone_size: -
cdr3_nt: TGTGCCACCAGTGTTCGAGCGGGTGTTTACAATGAGCAGTACTTC
cdr3_aa: CATSVRAGVYNEQYF

j_call: TRBJ1-5
d_call: -
v_call: TRBV3-1
clone_size: -
cdr3_nt: TGTGCCAGCAGCCAAGGACAGGATAGCAATCAGCCCCAGCATTTT
cdr3_aa: CASSQGQDSNQPQHF

j_call: TRBJ1-2
d_call: TRBD1
v_call: TRBV11-1
clone_size: few
cdr3_nt: TGTGCCAGCACAACAGGGGGCGGACTGTACACCTTC
cdr3_aa: CASTTGGGLYTF

j_call: TRBJ1-5
d_call: -
v_call: TRBV6-5
clone_size: -
cdr3_nt: TGTGCCAGCAGGGGACGGGGTCAGCCCCAGCATTTT
cdr3_aa: CASRGRGQPQHF

j_call: TRBJ2-1
d_call: TRBD2
v_call: TRBV6-5
clone_size: -
cdr3_nt: TGTGCCAGCAGTTACGTCCTAGCGGGAGGGGGTAACAATGAGCAGTTCTTC
cdr3_aa: CASSYVLAGGGNNEQFF

j_call: TRBJ2-7
d_call: TRBD1
v_call: TRBV28
clone_size: -
cdr3_nt: TGTGCCAGCAGCTCGACAGGGGGCCGGCTAGCGGGCACGGGCGAGCAGTACTTC
cdr3_aa: CASSSTGGRLAGTGEQYF

j_call: TRBJ2-5
d_call: -
v_call: TRBV9
clone_size: -
cdr3_nt: TGTGCCAGCAGCGTACGGTCTAGTTACCAAGAGACCCAGTACTTC
cdr3_aa: CASSVRSSYQETQYF

j_call: TRBJ1-6
d_call: -
v_call: TRBV3-1
clone_size: -
cdr3_nt: TGTGCCAGCAGCCAAACTACCTCAGGGTTGGCACCCCTCCACTTT
cdr3_aa: CASSQTTSGLAPLHF

j_call: TRBJ1-1
d_call: TRBD1
v_call: TRBV7-9
clone_size: -
cdr3_nt: TGTACCAGCAGCCCCGGACAGGGAATGAACACTGAAGCTTTCTTT
cdr3_aa: CTSSPGQGMNTEAFF

j_call: TRBJ2-1
d_call: -
v_call: TRBV28
clone_size: -
cdr3_nt: TGTGCCAGCAGTTTTACTCAGGGCGGCTACAATGAGCAGTTCTTC
cdr3_aa: CASSFTQGGYNEQFF

j_call: TRBJ2-3
d_call: TRBD2
v_call: TRBV10-3
clone_size: -
cdr3_nt: TGTGCCATCAGTGATGGGCGGGAGAGGGTCACAGATACGCAGTATTTT
cdr3_aa: CAISDGRERVTDTQYF

j_call: TRBJ2-1
d_call: -
v_call: TRBV10-1
clone_size: few
cdr3_nt: TGCGCCAGCAGTGAGCCCCGAGGGATGGACAATGAGCAGTTCTTC
cdr3_aa: CASSEPRGMDNEQFF

j_call: TRBJ2-3
d_call: TRBD2
v_call: TRBV12-3/TRBV12-4
clone_size: few
cdr3_nt: TGTGCCAGCAGTAGGCTAGCGGGAGGTGGAGATACGCAGTATTTT
cdr3_aa: CASSRLAGGGDTQYF

j_call: TRBJ2-3
d_call: TRBD2
v_call: TRBV11-3
clone_size: -
cdr3_nt: TGTGCCAGCAGCTCGGCTAGCGGGGGGACATATGGTACGCAGTATTTT
cdr3_aa: CASSSASGGTYGTQYF

j_call: TRBJ2-7
d_call: -
v_call: TRBV28
clone_size: few
cdr3_nt: TGTGCCAGCACCAACACTAGACCCCACTACGAGCAGTACTTC
cdr3_aa: CASTNTRPHYEQYF

j_call: TRBJ2-7
d_call: -
v_call: TRBV4-1
clone_size: -
cdr3_nt: TGCGCCAGCAGCGGAGGGATAGCGGCCGCCTACGAGCAGTACTTC
cdr3_aa: CASSGGIAAAYEQYF

j_call: TRBJ2-1
d_call: -
v_call: TRBV24-1
clone_size: -
cdr3_nt: TGTGCCACCAGTGATTTGGCCAGGGAGGATGAGCAGTTCTTC
cdr3_aa: CATSDLAREDEQFF

j_call: TRBJ1-2
d_call: -
v_call: TRBV2
clone_size: -
cdr3_nt: TGTGCCAGCAATTCAGGGCTCTATGGCTACACCTTC
cdr3_aa: CASNSGLYGYTF

j_call: TRBJ1-2
d_call: TRBD1
v_call: TRBV6-6
clone_size: once
cdr3_nt: TGTGCCAGCAGTTTGGGACAGGTCGGGGGCTACACCTTC
cdr3_aa: CASSLGQVGGYTF

j_call: TRBJ1-2
d_call: -
v_call: TRBV29-1
clone_size: -
cdr3_nt: TGCAGCGCCCAAAACCCGGACTATGGCTACACCTTC
cdr3_aa: CSAQNPDYGYTF

j_call: TRBJ2-2
d_call: -
v_call: TRBV4-1
clone_size: -
cdr3_nt: TGCGCCAGCAGCCAAGATCAGATCACCGGGGAGCTGTTTTTT
cdr3_aa: CASSQDQITGELFF

j_call: TRBJ2-3
d_call: TRBD1
v_call: TRBV6-1
clone_size: -
cdr3_nt: TGTGCCAGCAGAGACGGGACAGGGGGAGATACGCAGTATTTT
cdr3_aa: CASRDGTGGDTQYF

j_call: TRBJ1-4
d_call: TRBD1
v_call: TRBV29-1
clone_size: -
cdr3_nt: TGCAGCGTTGGAACAGGGGGAAAACTGTTTTTT
cdr3_aa: CSVGTGGKLFF

j_call: TRBJ2-5
d_call: TRBD1
v_call: TRBV12-3/TRBV12-4
clone_size: few
cdr3_nt: TGTGCCAGCAGTCTAAGACAGGGGGCGTGGGGTGAGCAGTACTTC
cdr3_aa: CASSLRQGAWGEQYF

j_call: TRBJ1-2
d_call: -
v_call: TRBV2
clone_size: few
cdr3_nt: TGTGCCAGCACCAGAGACGTGGCTTATGGCTACACCTTC
cdr3_aa: CASTRDVAYGYTF

j_call: TRBJ2-1
d_call: TRBD2
v_call: TRBV4-1
clone_size: -
cdr3_nt: TGCGCCAGCAGCCACGAGGGACTAGCGGGAGTTCGTGAGCAGTTCTTC
cdr3_aa: CASSHEGLAGVREQFF

j_call: TRBJ2-1
d_call: -
v_call: TRBV20-1
clone_size: -
cdr3_nt: TGCAGTGCTAGTTTACCGAGCTCCTACAATGAGCAGTTCTTC
cdr3_aa: CSASLPSSYNEQFF

j_call: TRBJ2-3
d_call: TRBD2
v_call: TRBV25-1
clone_size: -
cdr3_nt: TGTGCCAGCATTGGGACTATCACAGATACGCAGTATTTT
cdr3_aa: CASIGTITDTQYF

j_call: TRBJ2-5
d_call: -
v_call: TRBV20-1
clone_size: few
cdr3_nt: TGCAGTGCCACACAACCGGGACGCAGCCAAGAGACCCAGTACTTC
cdr3_aa: CSATQPGRSQETQYF

j_call: TRBJ1-5
d_call: TRBD1
v_call: TRBV20-1
clone_size: -
cdr3_nt: TGCAGTGCGAGTCCCGGGACAGGGAACAATCAGCCCCAGCATTTT
cdr3_aa: CSASPGTGNNQPQHF

j_call: TRBJ2-7
d_call: TRBD1
v_call: TRBV9
clone_size: few
cdr3_nt: TGTGCCAGCAGCTCCACCGGGACAGGGGTAAACGAGCAGTACTTC
cdr3_aa: CASSSTGTGVNEQYF

j_call: TRBJ2-7
d_call: -
v_call: TRBV10-3
clone_size: few
cdr3_nt: TGTGCCATCAGTGAGGCGGGCCGGGGCGAGCAGTACTTC
cdr3_aa: CAISEAGRGEQYF

j_call: TRBJ2-5
d_call: -
v_call: TRBV30
clone_size: -
cdr3_nt: TGTGCCTGGAGTGTGGACGGAGAAGAGACCCAGTACTTC
cdr3_aa: CAWSVDGEETQYF

j_call: TRBJ1-1
d_call: -
v_call: TRBV10-3
clone_size: -
cdr3_nt: TGTGCCGCGGGACGGACAAACACTGAAGCTTTCTTT
cdr3_aa: CAAGRTNTEAFF

j_call: TRBJ2-1
d_call: -
v_call: TRBV20-1
clone_size: few
cdr3_nt: TGCAGTGCTAGAGGAGGGTCAAGAGAGCAGTTCTTC
cdr3_aa: CSARGGSREQFF

j_call: TRBJ1-2
d_call: -
v_call: TRBV9
clone_size: -
cdr3_nt: TGTGCCAGCAACCACAGGGCCGGTGGCTACACCTTC
cdr3_aa: CASNHRAGGYTF

j_call: TRBJ1-2
d_call: -
v_call: TRBV29-1
clone_size: -
cdr3_nt: TGCAGCGTTGGCCTAAGGGGATATGGCTACACCTTC
cdr3_aa: CSVGLRGYGYTF

j_call: TRBJ1-2
d_call: -
v_call: TRBV6-2/TRBV6-3
clone_size: -
cdr3_nt: TGTACCAGCAACGGCAGGGACCAACATGGCTACACCTTC
cdr3_aa: CTSNGRDQHGYTF

j_call: TRBJ2-5
d_call: -
v_call: TRBV7-9
clone_size: few
cdr3_nt: TGTGCCAGCAGCTTCCCCGGCGAACACCAAGAGACCCAGTACTTC
cdr3_aa: CASSFPGEHQETQYF